A selection of T cell receptor beta chains follows, all from one sample in a study of blood T cell repertoires in COVID-19. TCRdb's table, derived via immunoSEQ multiplex PCR, lists solely in-frame clones and lacks some. The sample records 410,000 or so clones, approximately 91% being singletons. Sequencing input: peripheral blood. Receptors originate from a middle-aged woman with COVID-19, enrolled during active disease. CDR3s include the opening cysteine and the closing phenylalanine or tryptophan. D genes are given only for firm matches. The size entry is marked missing in some rows and otherwise reads once, few, many or a size class.

D gene: -; clone size: few; V gene: TRBV28; J gene: TRBJ1-2; CDR3 DNA: TGTGCCAGCAGTTTGGGGCCCCAATTTTATGGCTACACCTTC; CDR3 protein: CASSLGPQFYGYTF
D gene: TRBD1; clone size: -; V gene: TRBV28; J gene: TRBJ1-5; CDR3 DNA: TGTGCCAGCAGTCCTCAATCCGGGACAGTGGGCAATCAGCCCCAGCATTTT; CDR3 protein: CASSPQSGTVGNQPQHF
D gene: TRBD2; clone size: once; V gene: TRBV5-1; J gene: TRBJ2-7; CDR3 DNA: TGCGCCAACCTGACTCCGGGACTAGCGGGAGGGGCCTACGAGCAGTACTTC; CDR3 protein: CANLTPGLAGGAYEQYF
D gene: TRBD2; clone size: -; V gene: TRBV19; J gene: TRBJ2-1; CDR3 DNA: TGTGCCAGTAGTATAGTAGCGGGGGCGTACAATGAGCAGTTCTTC; CDR3 protein: CASSIVAGAYNEQFF
D gene: -; clone size: once; V gene: TRBV3-1/TRBV3-2; J gene: TRBJ1-1; CDR3 DNA: TGTGCCAGCAGCCAATCACTGTACACTGAAGCTTTCTTT; CDR3 protein: CASSQSLYTEAFF
D gene: TRBD1; clone size: -; V gene: TRBV9; J gene: TRBJ1-1; CDR3 DNA: TGTGCCAGCAGCGTGGGGACAGTTATGAACACTGAAGCTTTCTTT; CDR3 protein: CASSVGTVMNTEAFF
D gene: TRBD2; clone size: -; V gene: TRBV7-2; J gene: TRBJ2-3; CDR3 DNA: TGTGCCAGCAGCTTTAGCGGGCCCATCACAGATACGCAGTATTTT; CDR3 protein: CASSFSGPITDTQYF
D gene: -; clone size: -; V gene: TRBV30; J gene: TRBJ1-5; CDR3 DNA: TGTGCCCTCGGGACTCAGGAGAATCAGCCCCAGCATTTT; CDR3 protein: CALGTQENQPQHF
D gene: TRBD2; clone size: -; V gene: TRBV2; J gene: TRBJ2-1; CDR3 DNA: TGTGCCAGCAGTGGTAGCGGGAGCCCTGAGCAGTTCTTC; CDR3 protein: CASSGSGSPEQFF
D gene: TRBD1; clone size: once; V gene: TRBV7-2; J gene: TRBJ2-7; CDR3 DNA: TGTGCCAGCAGCTCAATCCTGGGACAGGGAGGCGAGCAGTACTTC; CDR3 protein: CASSSILGQGGEQYF
D gene: TRBD1; clone size: -; V gene: TRBV7-2; J gene: TRBJ1-1; CDR3 DNA: TGTGCCAGCAGCCGGGACAGGAGGCTGAACACTGAAGCTTTCTTT; CDR3 protein: CASSRDRRLNTEAFF
D gene: -; clone size: -; V gene: TRBV5-4; J gene: TRBJ2-5; CDR3 DNA: TGTGCCAGCAGCTTATGGGGGGAGGCCCAAGAGACCCAGTACTTC; CDR3 protein: CASSLWGEAQETQYF
D gene: TRBD1; clone size: -; V gene: TRBV10-3; J gene: TRBJ1-2; CDR3 DNA: TGTGCCATCGGTCCCACAGGGGCGCGGGCCTATGGCTACACCTTC; CDR3 protein: CAIGPTGARAYGYTF
D gene: TRBD1; clone size: -; V gene: TRBV30; J gene: TRBJ1-1; CDR3 DNA: TGTGCCTGGAGTGTGACAGGGCGGTGGGGCACTGAAGCTTTCTTT; CDR3 protein: CAWSVTGRWGTEAFF
D gene: TRBD2; clone size: -; V gene: TRBV5-1; J gene: TRBJ2-1; CDR3 DNA: TGCGCCAGCAGCTTGGCCGGGACTAGCGGGGTAGATGAGCAGTTCTTC; CDR3 protein: CASSLAGTSGVDEQFF
D gene: -; clone size: -; V gene: TRBV2; J gene: TRBJ1-4; CDR3 DNA: TGTGCCAGCGGGGCGGACGGACCAACTAATGAAAAACTGTTTTTT; CDR3 protein: CASGADGPTNEKLFF
D gene: -; clone size: -; V gene: TRBV7-9; J gene: TRBJ2-1; CDR3 DNA: TGTGCCAGCAGCCCTGGAGACAGGATCTCCTACAATGAGCAGTTCTTC; CDR3 protein: CASSPGDRISYNEQFF
D gene: TRBD1; clone size: -; V gene: TRBV19; J gene: TRBJ1-6; CDR3 DNA: TGTGCCAGTAGCTCCGGGACAGGGGGTTCCTCCTATAATTCACCCCTCCACTTT; CDR3 protein: CASSSGTGGSSYNSPLHF
D gene: TRBD1; clone size: -; V gene: TRBV9; J gene: TRBJ1-6; CDR3 DNA: TGTGCCAGCAGCGTAGCTCAGGGGGCGACTTCACCCCTCCACTTT; CDR3 protein: CASSVAQGATSPLHF
D gene: -; clone size: -; V gene: TRBV28; J gene: TRBJ1-2; CDR3 DNA: TGTGCCAGCAGTTTAACAGGGCTACATGGCTACACCTTC; CDR3 protein: CASSLTGLHGYTF
D gene: -; clone size: -; V gene: TRBV24-1; J gene: TRBJ2-2; CDR3 DNA: TGTGCCACCAGTGGGGCCCTTAGGGAGCTGTTTTTT; CDR3 protein: CATSGALRELFF
D gene: -; clone size: -; V gene: TRBV12-3/TRBV12-4; J gene: TRBJ1-4; CDR3 DNA: TGTGCCAGCAGCCCTGTAGGGAGGAGACTGTTTTTT; CDR3 protein: CASSPVGRRLFF
D gene: TRBD1; clone size: -; V gene: TRBV15; J gene: TRBJ1-2; CDR3 DNA: TGTGCCACCGGGGACAGATCATACGGCTACACCTTC; CDR3 protein: CATGDRSYGYTF
D gene: TRBD1; clone size: -; V gene: TRBV9; J gene: TRBJ1-2; CDR3 DNA: TGTGCCAGCAGCGTCCCACGGACAGGAGAATATGGCTACACCTTC; CDR3 protein: CASSVPRTGEYGYTF
D gene: -; clone size: -; V gene: TRBV10-3; J gene: TRBJ1-5; CDR3 DNA: TGTGCCACGGGGGGAGGTAGCAATCAGCCCCAGCATTTT; CDR3 protein: CATGGGSNQPQHF
D gene: TRBD1; clone size: -; V gene: TRBV19; J gene: TRBJ1-2; CDR3 DNA: TGTGCCAGTAGATTTTCGGGACAGCCGTATGGCTACACCTTC; CDR3 protein: CASRFSGQPYGYTF